These 8 T cell receptor beta chains were sequenced from one sample in a study of CD8 T cells in Susac syndrome. The authors reverse transcribed about 0.5 to 1 ug RNA with random hexamers. TCRdb called the immunoSEQ multiplex PCR reads again in MiXCR, with one record for every CDR3 protein. This sample has around 170,000 distinct CDR3 sequences; 95% occur once, and the top ten carry less than 0.2%. The source material was CD8+ T cells from PBMCs. The receptors originated from a human donor with Susac syndrome.

This clonotype has only one observation. This sequence joins TRBV20-1 and TRBJ1-1, with D maybe TRBD1 (5 bases). The length of the CDR3 is 15 residues. Germline V gene data show CDR1 as DFQATT and CDR2 as SNEGSKA (reference sequence). V shed 2 bases and J shed 1 base, with 14 bases lying between them. The CDR3 DNA reads TGCAGTGCTAGACGTCCCCGGAGGGGGAACACTGAAGCTTTCTTT. As protein: CSARRPRRGNTEAFF.

This clonotype occurred once. This sequence joins TRBV5-1 and TRBJ2-7; the D is unclear. CDR1 and CDR2 (germline): SGHRS, YFSETQ. The CDR3 has 13 residues. The germline V and J ends were trimmed by 3 bases and 2 bases, with 9 bases remaining between them. Here the CDR3 reads CASSWAVAYEQYF. CDR3 sequence (DNA): TGCGCCAGCAGCTGGGCCGTAGCCTACGAGCAGTACTTC.

The V call is TRBV5-1, the J call TRBJ2-3; D gene unclear. The CDR3 spans 14 residues. V was shortened by 0 bases and J by 2 bases, with 7 bases between the two germline ends. In germline, CDR1 is SGHRS, CDR2 YFSETQ. In nucleotides, the CDR3 is TGCGCCAGCAGCTTGGGAGCCGACACAGATACGCAGTATTTT. Its protein is CASSLGADTDTQYF.

The chain uses TRBV14 and TRBJ2-7, with D possibly being TRBD1 or TRBD2 (5 bases each). CDR3 length: 13 residues. Trimming took off 8 bases at V and 6 bases at J, with 17 bases between the two ends. CDR1 is SGHDN and CDR2 is FVKESK in the germline V gene. The chain's CDR3 is CASGDGTSAEQYF. CDR3 nucleotides: TGTGCCAGCGGGGACGGCACGTCGGCCGAGCAGTACTTC. Using reference TRBV14 and TRBJ2-7 for the parts outside the CDR3, the full variable domain is EAGVTQFPSHSVIEKGQTVTLRCDPISGHDNLYWYRRVMGKEIKFLLHFVKESKQDESGMPNNRFLAERTGGTYSTLKVQPAELEDSGVYFCASGDGTSAEQYFGPGTRLTVT.

The chain has TRBV3-1 and TRBJ2-5; either TRBD1 or TRBD2 may fit D (6 bases each). Per germline, CDR1 LGHDT and CDR2 YNNKEL (reference sequence). V lost 0 bases, J lost 0 bases, and 17 bases lay in between. The CDR3 sequence is 18 residues long. This chain's CDR3 is CASSQDRRGLVYQETQYF. CDR3 nucleotides: TGTGCCAGCAGCCAAGATCGTCGGGGGCTAGTTTACCAAGAGACCCAGTACTTC.

This chain connects TRBV27 to TRBJ2-2, with 13 positions matching TRBD2. Losses at the gene ends were 7 bases for V and 4 bases for J; bases not matched to a gene: 9. The CDR3 is 17 residues long. Germline-derived CDR1 and CDR2 are MNHEY and SMNVEV (reference sequence). The CDR3 loop is CASTTGTSGASTGELFF. CDR3 nucleotide sequence: TGTGCCAGCACCACCGGGACTAGCGGGGCCTCCACCGGGGAGCTGTTTTTT.

The chain carries TRBV10-3 and TRBJ1-1; a weak D match, TRBD1 (6 bases). In germline, CDR1 is ENHRY, CDR2 SYGVKD. The CDR3 contains 14 residues. V lost 10 bases to trimming and J lost 1 base, with 16 bases between them. CDR3 in amino acids: CASVPGQKNTEAFF. As DNA, the CDR3 is TGTGCCAGCGTCCCGGGACAAAAGAACACTGAAGCTTTCTTT.

The rearrangement links TRBV9 to TRBJ2-5; 7 bases line up with TRBD1. V gave up 0 bases and J gave up 3 bases; unmatched junction bases: 5. The CDR3 loop spans 15 amino acids. Germline V gene data show CDR1 as SGDLS and CDR2 as YYNGEE. The CDR3 coding sequence is TGTGCCAGCAGCGTAGCAGGACAGGTTGAAGAGACCCAGTACTTC. It translates to CASSVAGQVEETQYF.